Listed below are T cell receptor beta chains from one sample, sequenced in a study of shared clonotypes between healthy human individuals. Data came from immunoSEQ multiplex PCR; TCRdb stores just in-frame clones and leaves some out. This sample has roughly 2.1 million clones, with roughly 91% found just once. Material for sequencing was naive CD8+ T cells from PBMCs. These receptors originate from a man aged 18-30 years in good health. Some clones in this sample may be carry-over from other donors' samples. CDR3s include the opening cysteine and the closing phenylalanine or tryptophan. A D gene is named only where the DNA matches it firmly. Size tells how often a clone was seen (once, few, many) or the class of an expanded clone, and some rows leave it out.

V gene	D gene	clone size	J gene	CDR3 DNA	CDR3 protein
TRBV27	-	-	TRBJ1-1	TGTGCCAGCAGTGGAAGACCCCTAGGCACTGAAGCTTTCTTT	CASSGRPLGTEAFF
TRBV15	TRBD2	-	TRBJ2-7	TGTGCCACCAGCCGAGGGGAGGGTGAGTCCTACGAGCAGTACTTC	CATSRGEGESYEQYF
TRBV5-1	-	-	TRBJ1-2	TGCGCCAGCAGCTCGCTTAGGGACGGGACCCCTCTGGTCTACACCTTC	CASSSLRDGTPLVYTF
TRBV30	TRBD1	-	TRBJ2-1	TGTGCCTGGGGGGACAGCTACAATGAGCAGTTCTTC	CAWGDSYNEQFF
TRBV6-1	-	-	TRBJ2-7	TGTGCCAGCACGTTTCGGGGCAGTCCCTACGAGCAGTACTTC	CASTFRGSPYEQYF
TRBV9	-	-	TRBJ2-7	TGTGCCAGCAGCGCCGGGTCCGACTCCTACGAGCAGTACTTC	CASSAGSDSYEQYF
TRBV28	-	once	TRBJ2-3	TGTGCCAGCAGTTTTGCGACTCCCGTTATAGATACGCAGTATTTT	CASSFATPVIDTQYF
TRBV11-2	-	-	TRBJ2-3	TGTGCCAGCAGCTTAGTCCTTTCCACAGATACGCAGTATTTT	CASSLVLSTDTQYF
TRBV7-9	TRBD2	once	TRBJ2-1	TGTGCCAGCAGCGTTCTGCGGGAGATCTACAATGAGCAGTTCTTC	CASSVLREIYNEQFF
TRBV28	-	-	TRBJ1-2	TGTGCCAGCAGTTGGCGGAATGGGGGACACTATGGCTACACCTTC	CASSWRNGGHYGYTF
TRBV19	-	-	TRBJ1-2	TGTGCCAGGGAGAAGACAGCCTGTCTAACAATCTATGGCTACACCTTC	CAREKTACLTIYGYTF
TRBV7-9	TRBD1	-	TRBJ2-7	TGTGCCAGCAGCTCCTCAGGGGGCATCCACTACGAGCAGTACTTC	CASSSSGGIHYEQYF
TRBV4-3	TRBD1	-	TRBJ1-5	TGCGCCAGCAGCCAAGGGACGGGACAGCCAAACGGGCCCCAGCATTTT	CASSQGTGQPNGPQHF
TRBV29-1	TRBD2	once	TRBJ2-1	TGCAGCGTTCAGACTAGCGGGAGCTCCTACAATGAGCAGTTCTTC	CSVQTSGSSYNEQFF
TRBV7-9	-	-	TRBJ2-7	TGTGCCAGCAGCCTAGCCTACCCCTACGAGCAGTACTTC	CASSLAYPYEQYF
TRBV10-1	-	-	TRBJ2-3	TGCGCCAGCAGTGAGCCGCCCGGGGATACGCAGTATTTT	CASSEPPGDTQYF
TRBV7-9	TRBD2	-	TRBJ2-7	TGTGCCAGCAGCTGGGGGGGTTACGAGCAGTACTTC	CASSWGGYEQYF
TRBV28	-	-	TRBJ2-6	TGTGCCAGCAGTTTAGTGGCGGCAGGGGCCAACGTCCTGACTTTC	CASSLVAAGANVLTF
TRBV2	TRBD1	few	TRBJ2-4	TGTGCCAGCAGTGCCAGACAGGGGTTAAACATTCAGTACTTC	CASSARQGLNIQYF
TRBV15	-	-	TRBJ2-3	TGTGCCACCAGCTCCTCCGGGCAGCTTAGCACAGATACGCAGTATTTT	CATSSSGQLSTDTQYF
TRBV27	TRBD2	-	TRBJ2-3	TGTGCCAGCAGTTTAATCCCGACTAGCGGACATACGCAGTATTTT	CASSLIPTSGHTQYF
TRBV27	-	-	TRBJ2-7	TGTGCCAGCAGTTTATTTTCCGGTAACGAGCAGTACTTC	CASSLFSGNEQYF
TRBV7-9	-	-	TRBJ2-5	TGTGCCAGCAGCCAAGTGGGACCACGGGAGACCCAGTACTTC	CASSQVGPRETQYF
TRBV4-1	-	-	TRBJ2-7	TGCGCCAGCAGCCAATCCCGTGGCGGGTTTTACGAGCAGTACTTC	CASSQSRGGFYEQYF
TRBV30	-	-	TRBJ1-6	TGTGCCTGGAGTGTACAGGCAGTTTCACCCCTCCACTTT	CAWSVQAVSPLHF
TRBV6-5	-	-	TRBJ1-1	TGTGCCAGCAGTTACTCGTCGAACACTGAAGCTTTCTTT	CASSYSSNTEAFF
TRBV7-9	-	once	TRBJ2-5	TGTGCCAGCAGCCAGACGGGCCACCAAGAGACCCAGTACTTC	CASSQTGHQETQYF
TRBV28	-	-	TRBJ2-2	TGTGCCAGCACTCTGGGCAGGGGGGCCACCGGGGAGCTGTTTTTT	CASTLGRGATGELFF
TRBV4-3	-	-	TRBJ2-5	TGCGCCAGCAGCCAGGATACTAGCCCAGAGACCCAGTACTTC	CASSQDTSPETQYF
TRBV4-1	-	-	TRBJ1-5	TGCGCCAGCAGCCAACCGCGACAGAACAATCAGCCCCAGCATTTT	CASSQPRQNNQPQHF
TRBV27	-	once	TRBJ2-7	TGTGCCAGCAGGAGGAGGGCCTACTACGAGCAGTACTTC	CASRRRAYYEQYF
TRBV9	TRBD1	-	TRBJ2-1	TGTGCCAGCAGCGCACCCACCGGGACAGGGTACAATGAGCAGTTCTTC	CASSAPTGTGYNEQFF
TRBV19	-	-	TRBJ2-1	TGTGCCAGTAGTATCAGTTACAATGAGCAGTTCTTC	CASSISYNEQFF
TRBV27	-	-	TRBJ2-7	TGTGCCAGCAGTCCCAGCTATGGTCCGAGGACCTACGAGCAGTACTTC	CASSPSYGPRTYEQYF
TRBV27	-	-	TRBJ1-2	TGTGCCAGCAGTTTATCGGCCTCGCACTACACTAACTATGGCTACACCTTC	CASSLSASHYTNYGYTF
TRBV28	TRBD1	-	TRBJ2-7	TGTGCCAGCAGCATCCAGGGGGCGTACGAGCAGTACTTC	CASSIQGAYEQYF
TRBV27	TRBD1	once	TRBJ2-5	TGTGCCAGCAGAAAACCGGGACAGGGGCAAGAGACCCAGTACTTC	CASRKPGQGQETQYF
TRBV6-4	TRBD1	-	TRBJ1-5	TGTGCCAGCAGTGCAGATGCCGGGACAGGCAATCAGCCCCAGCATTTT	CASSADAGTGNQPQHF
TRBV7-9	-	-	TRBJ2-7	TGTGCCAGCAGCTCAGAACAGGTGATTCTTTACGAGCAGTACTTC	CASSSEQVILYEQYF
TRBV4-2	-	-	TRBJ1-5	TGTGCCAGCAGCCCCAGCCTTAGCAATCAGCCCCAGCATTTT	CASSPSLSNQPQHF
TRBV5-5	-	-	TRBJ1-2	TGTGCCAGCAGCCCAGATGGGCCATATGGCTACACCTTC	CASSPDGPYGYTF
TRBV9	-	-	TRBJ2-5	TGTGCCAGCAGTAAGGTTCCTTCGGAGACCCAGTACTTC	CASSKVPSETQYF
TRBV27	-	-	TRBJ1-3	TGTGCCAGCAGTTTATCAGGGGGGGACACCATATATTTT	CASSLSGGDTIYF
TRBV5-1	TRBD1	-	TRBJ1-1	TGCGCCAGCAGCAAAATGGGACGGGACAGCAACACTGAAGCTTTCTTT	CASSKMGRDSNTEAFF
TRBV9	-	-	TRBJ2-3	TGTGCCAGCAGCGTGGGGAGGAAGACAGATACGCAGTATTTT	CASSVGRKTDTQYF
TRBV4-3	-	-	TRBJ1-2	TGCGCCAGCAGCCACGAACAGGTCTCCCCCATCTATGGCTACACCTTC	CASSHEQVSPIYGYTF
TRBV4-3	-	-	TRBJ2-5	TGCGCCAGCAGCCACTTATCCGGGACACACCAAGAGACCCAGTACTTC	CASSHLSGTHQETQYF
TRBV7-9	-	-	TRBJ2-1	TGTGCCAGCAGCTTGGGAGAGCGGCACAATGAGCAGTTCTTC	CASSLGERHNEQFF
TRBV4-2	TRBD1	-	TRBJ2-7	TGTGCCAGCAGCCAGACAGGGGGAGGCGGCGAGCAGTACTTC	CASSQTGGGGEQYF
TRBV10-3	TRBD2	-	TRBJ2-7	TGTGCCATCATGAATGAGCGGGAGAATGGCTACGAGCAGTACTTC	CAIMNERENGYEQYF
TRBV27	-	once	TRBJ1-4	TGTGCCAGCAGTTTACGGTCCTCAACTAATGAAAAACTGTTTTTT	CASSLRSSTNEKLFF
TRBV5-6	TRBD1	-	TRBJ2-1	TGTGCCAGCAGCCCAGGGACAGGGGGCGCGGGTGAGCAGTTCTTC	CASSPGTGGAGEQFF